Presented here are 27 T cell receptor beta chains from one specimen sequenced in a study of blood T cell repertoires in COVID-19. TCRdb keeps only in-frame clones here, not all; method: immunoSEQ multiplex PCR. This table holds roughly 49,000 clones, 65% to 85% found once. Sequencing input: peripheral blood. The source of these receptors is a woman older than 75 with acute or convalescent COVID-19.

The genes are TRBV4-2 and TRBJ1-2, with 10 bases fitting TRBD1. The CDR3 spans 14 residues. Trimming removed 4 bases from V and 5 bases from J; junction bases left unmatched: 4. From germline, CDR1 is LGHNA and CDR2 YNFKEQ. CDR3: CASSPGQGGYGYTF. DNA of the CDR3: TGTGCCAGCAGCCCAGGACAGGGGGGATATGGCTACACCTTC.

The rearrangement joins TRBV6-5 to TRBJ1-5; a weak D match, TRBD1 (6 bases). The germline V gene has CDR1 MNHEY and CDR2 SVGAGI. The CDR3 spans 14 residues. V gave up 10 bases and J gave up 7 bases, with 20 bases separating them. In nucleotides, the CDR3 is TGTGCCATCCAAAGTGCCGGGACAATCCAGCCCCAGCATTTT. Its translation: CAIQSAGTIQPQHF.

This rearrangement joins TRBV7-8 to TRBJ2-7; a possible D gene is TRBD1 (6 bases). This CDR3 comprises 13 residues. Germline V gene lookup returns CDR1 SGHVS and CDR2 FQNEAQ. V dropped 5 bases and J dropped 4 bases, with 12 bases sitting between them. For the CDR3, the DNA is TGTGCCAGCAGCCCCCGGACAGATTACGAGCAGTACTTC. This translates into CASSPRTDYEQYF.

The CDR3 DNA is TGTGCCAGCAGCCAAGGCGGCAGATCTAATTCACCCCTCCACTTT. Encoded protein: CASSQGGRSNSPLHF. The genes are TRBV14 and TRBJ1-6; unclear D gene. V gave up 1 base and J gave up 6 bases, with 10 bases separating them. The CDR3 is 15 amino acids. CDR1 SGHDN and CDR2 FVKESK come from the germline V gene.

The chain couples TRBV5-1 to TRBJ1-1; TRBD1 agrees at 8 bases. The CDR3 sequence is 16 residues long. The germline V gene has CDR1 SGHRS and CDR2 YFSETQ. V was pared by 0 bases and J by 1 base, with 5 bases of the junction left unmatched. The CDR3 is CASSLARQGKNTEAFF. The CDR3 DNA reads as TGCGCCAGCAGCTTGGCTCGACAGGGGAAGAACACTGAAGCTTTCTTT. The entire variable domain, with the rest obtained from reference TRBV5-1 and TRBJ1-1, is as follows: KAGVTQTPRYLIKTRGQQVTLSCSPISGHRSVSWYQQTPGQGLQFLFEYFSETQRNKGNFPGRFSGRQFSNSRSEMNVSTLELGDSALYLCASSLARQGKNTEAFFGQGTRLTVV.

The gene calls are TRBV19 and TRBJ1-4; no clear D. CDR3 length: 16 residues. V was shortened by 6 bases and J by 3 bases, with 17 bases between the two germline ends. Germline loops: CDR1 LNHDA, CDR2 SQIVND (reference sequence). For the CDR3, the DNA is TGTGCCAGTAGCTCGATGGGAGGGATAGCTAATGAAAAACTGTTTTTT. It is translated as CASSSMGGIANEKLFF. Full variable domain (outside the CDR3, taken from reference TRBV19 and TRBJ1-4): DGGITQSPKYLFRKEGQNVTLSCEQNLNHDAMYWYRQDPGQGLRLIYYSQIVNDFQKGDIAEGYSVSREKKESFPLTVTSAQKNPTAFYLCASSSMGGIANEKLFFGSGTQLSVL.

This chain links TRBV11-2 with TRBJ2-7, with D possibly TRBD1 on 6 matching bases. CDR3 length equals 14 residues. Germline values: CDR1 SGHAT, CDR2 FQNNGV. V was trimmed by 0 bases and J by 1 base, leaving 7 bases between them. The CDR3 nucleotides are TGTGCCAGCAGCTTAGACGGACAGTCCTACGAGCAGTACTTC. Translation: CASSLDGQSYEQYF.

The J gene is TRBJ1-4, the V gene TRBV5-1; no clear D. This CDR3 comprises 14 residues. Trimming left V 0 bases short and J 6 bases short, with 9 bases between. The germline V gene has CDR1 SGHRS and CDR2 YFSETQ. The CDR3: CASSLELADEKLFF. CDR3 coding DNA: TGCGCCAGCAGCTTGGAACTAGCTGATGAAAAACTGTTTTTT.

V gene TRBV5-1 combines with J gene TRBJ2-2; unclear D gene. There are 17 residues in the CDR3. V was shortened by 4 bases and J by 2 bases, with 18 bases between the two germline ends. Germline assignment: CDR1 SGHRS and CDR2 YFSETQ. CDR3 protein: CASSLGSPTANTGELFF. CDR3 sequence (DNA): TGCGCCAGCAGCCTTGGCAGCCCGACTGCAAACACCGGGGAGCTGTTTTTT. The full variable domain, in which reference TRBV5-1 and TRBJ2-2 provide the parts outside the CDR3, is KAGVTQTPRYLIKTRGQQVTLSCSPISGHRSVSWYQQTPGQGLQFLFEYFSETQRNKGNFPGRFSGRQFSNSRSEMNVSTLELGDSALYLCASSLGSPTANTGELFFGEGSRLTVL.

This clone came up once. The chain recombines TRBV29-1 with TRBJ1-2, with D hard to call. V was shortened by 4 bases and J by 2 bases, with 20 bases between the two germline ends. Germline-derived CDR1 and CDR2 are SQVTM and ANQGSEA. The CDR3 sequence is 16 residues long. CDR3 residues: CSVGAPAGGINYGYTF. CDR3 nucleotides: TGCAGCGTTGGAGCACCGGCGGGTGGGATAAACTATGGCTACACCTTC.

There are a few counts of this clone. The rearrangement joins TRBV18 to TRBJ2-3; the match to TRBD2 covers 9 bases. Trimming at V came to 4 bases and at J to 2 bases, leaving 19 bases not matched to a gene. The CDR3 has 20 amino acids. Germline-derived CDR1 and CDR2 are KGHSH and LQKENI. CDR3 protein: CASSQQAAASLAGSTDTQYF. The CDR3 DNA reads as TGTGCCAGCTCACAACAAGCCGCCGCGAGCCTAGCGGGATCCACAGATACGCAGTATTTT. The full variable domain, its missing parts supplied by reference TRBV18 and TRBJ2-3, is NAGVMQNPRHLVRRRGQEARLRCSPMKGHSHVYWYRQLPEEGLKFMVYLQKENIIDESGMPKERFSAEFPKEGPSILRIQQVVRGDSAAYFCASSQQAAASLAGSTDTQYFGPGTRLTVL.

The chain carries TRBV3-1 (or the pseudogene TRBV3-2) and TRBJ1-1; D might be TRBD1 (6 bases). The CDR3 is 14 residues long. Trimming pared 4 bases from V and 10 bases from J, leaving 19 bases between. Germline CDR1 and CDR2: LGHDT and YNNKEL (reference sequence). CDR3 region: CASSPSDRRIRAFF. DNA of the CDR3: TGTGCCAGCAGCCCATCGGACAGAAGGATTAGAGCTTTCTTT.

Only one count was recorded for this clone. The V call is TRBV29-1, the J call TRBJ1-1, with D perhaps matching TRBD1 (5 bases). Trimming stripped 4 bases from V and 7 bases from J, with 13 bases between. CDR1 SQVTM and CDR2 ANQGSEA come from the germline V gene. This CDR3 spans 12 amino acids. The CDR3 DNA sequence: TGCAGCGTTGTGGTGGGAGGGGTTGAAGCTTTCTTT. Protein sequence: CSVVVGGVEAFF.

The chain combines TRBV5-8 with TRBJ2-3; TRBD1 matches at 7 bases. The CDR3 contains 18 residues. CDR1 and CDR2 from the germline V gene are SGHTS and YDEGEE. The trim removed 4 bases at V and 3 bases at J, leaving 17 bases unmatched. DNA of the CDR3: TGTGCCAGCAGCCCCGGGACAGTTTCCTTCACACGAACAGATACGCAGTATTTT. It is translated as CASSPGTVSFTRTDTQYF.

The chain is built from TRBV6-5 and TRBJ1-1; the D is unclear. Germline lookup yields CDR1 MNHEY and CDR2 SVGAGI. This CDR3 has 12 residues. V dropped 6 bases and J dropped 1 base, with 6 bases sitting between them. CDR3: CASSSGNTEAFF. Written as DNA, the CDR3 is TGTGCCAGCAGCTCCGGGAACACTGAAGCTTTCTTT.

The rearrangement links TRBV6-1 to TRBJ1-5, with D unclear. The CDR3 length is 16 residues. V lost 2 bases and J 2 bases, leaving 13 bases between the germline ends. Germline V CDR1 and CDR2: MNHNS, SASEGT. For the CDR3, the DNA is TGTGCCAGCAGTGAATTCTTCGGGGTCGGCAATCAGCCCCAGCATTTT. This codes for CASSEFFGVGNQPQHF.

This clone has a single count. V is TRBV6-6 and J is TRBJ1-4; D possibly corresponds to TRBD1 (5 bases). The CDR3 consists of 14 residues. With 2 bases removed from V and 6 bases from J, the gap between germline ends came to 10 bases. Germline V gene data show CDR1 as MNHNY and CDR2 as SVGAGI (reference sequence). CDR3 nucleotide sequence: TGTGCCAGCAGTTACGTGGCCAGGGATGAAAAACTGTTTTTT. Encoded protein: CASSYVARDEKLFF.

The J gene is TRBJ1-1, the V gene TRBV18; 8 nucleotides agree with TRBD1. With 5 bases clipped from V and 4 bases from J, the junction kept 6 bases outside the gene matches. The germline V gene encodes CDR1 KGHSH and CDR2 LQKENI. This CDR3 spans 14 amino acids. CDR3 amino acids: CASSSDRGSTEAFF. The CDR3, as DNA: TGTGCCAGCTCATCAGACAGGGGTAGCACTGAAGCTTTCTTT.

The genes are TRBV18 and TRBJ1-1; maybe TRBD1 (6 bases). The V gene's germline CDR1 is KGHSH and CDR2 LQKENI. The CDR3 length is 13 residues. With 6 bases removed from V and 1 base from J, the gap between germline ends came to 9 bases. CDR3 DNA sequence: TGTGCCAGCTCTACAGGGCAGAACACTGAAGCTTTCTTT. It codes for CASSTGQNTEAFF.

This sequence joins TRBV12-3 or TRBV12-4 and TRBJ2-7, with D maybe TRBD1 (5 bases). Trimming shortened V by 3 bases and J by 4 bases, and 7 bases separated the two germline ends. This CDR3 is built from 12 residues. CDR3 DNA sequence: TGTGCCAGCAGTTTTGGGGCGTACGAGCAGTACTTC. This encodes CASSFGAYEQYF.

The chain couples TRBV5-1 to TRBJ2-2; no clear D gene. The V end lost 1 base, the J end lost 1 base, and 5 bases lay between the germline ends. The germline V gene encodes CDR1 SGHRS and CDR2 YFSETQ. This CDR3 has 14 residues. This CDR3 reads CASSLWQNTGELFF. The DNA of the CDR3 is TGCGCCAGCAGCTTGTGGCAGAACACCGGGGAGCTGTTTTTT.

Remarks on this clone: Other nucleotide sequences from this sample produce the same CDR3. The V gene is TRBV6-5, the J gene TRBJ1-2; tentative D call: TRBD1 (5 bases). Germline loops: CDR1 MNHEY, CDR2 SVGAGI. The CDR3 is 14 residues long. V was clipped by 0 bases and J by 8 bases, with 13 bases between them. The CDR3 region has the DNA TGTGCCAGCAGTTACTCGACGGGGGTATGGGGCTACACCTTC. Protein product: CASSYSTGVWGYTF.

In its sample, this clone was seen a few times. Compared with germline, one end of the junction differs, possibly owing to a read error. This rearrangement joins TRBV6-5 to TRBJ2-1; 7 nucleotides match TRBD2. CDR3 length equals 16 residues. From germline, CDR1 is MNHEY and CDR2 SVGAGI. The CDR3 DNA sequence: TGTGCCAGCACTTACGGAGCGGGGAGGACCCACAATGAGCAGTTCTTC. It yields the protein CASTYGAGRTHNEQFF.

The chain employs TRBV5-1 and TRBJ1-1; 7 bases agree with TRBD1. CDR1 and CDR2 (germline): SGHRS, YFSETQ. The CDR3 runs to 15 residues. J gave up 6 bases and V 0 bases, and 8 bases lay outside the gene matches. The CDR3 sequence: CASSLEQGMKPEAFF. CDR3 DNA: TGCGCCAGCAGCTTGGAACAGGGGATGAAACCTGAAGCTTTCTTT.

In its sample, this clone was seen a few times. This chain joins TRBV5-6 and TRBJ1-2, with D possibly TRBD1 on 5 matching bases. Deletions cut 1 base from V and 2 bases from J, with 12 bases between. Germline CDR1 and CDR2: SGHDT and YYEEEE. The CDR3 is made up of 15 amino acids. CDR3 sequence reads: CASSLLAGKNYGYTF. DNA for the CDR3: TGTGCCAGCAGCTTGTTGGCAGGGAAGAACTATGGCTACACCTTC. Full variable domain (outside the CDR3, taken from reference TRBV5-6 and TRBJ1-2): DAGVTQSPTHLIKTRGQQVTLRCSPKSGHDTVSWYQQALGQGPQFIFQYYEEEERQRGNFPDRFSGHQFPNYSSELNVNALLLGDSALYLCASSLLAGKNYGYTFGSGTRLTVV.

As DNA, the CDR3 is TGTGCCAGCAGCCCCCGAGCACCGACAGGGGGCGCGAGAGACATTCAGTACTTC. It codes for CASSPRAPTGGARDIQYF. The chain employs TRBV11-2 and TRBJ2-4, with 10 bases aligning to TRBD1. Trimming removed 5 bases from V and 8 bases from J; junction bases left unmatched: 18. Germline assignment: CDR1 SGHAT and CDR2 FQNNGV. CDR3 length: 18 residues.

The chain joins TRBV19 to TRBJ2-1, with TRBD2 matching 9 bases. The CDR3 consists of 16 residues. J lost 0 bases, V lost 6 bases, and 6 bases had no gene match. In germline, CDR1 is LNHDA, CDR2 SQIVND (reference sequence). Written as DNA, the CDR3 is TGTGCCAGTAGAAGGAGCGGGGGGAGCTCCTACAATGAGCAGTTCTTC. Amino acid sequence: CASRRSGGSSYNEQFF.